This record looks at one TCR beta chain sequence and its context. These data belong to a study of blood T cell repertoires in COVID-19. The wider study: Spain, Italy and the United States supplied samples that represented acute and convalescent COVID-19.

How the authors handled the data: Estimates of nucleated cell counts were drawn from the amplification of reference gene primers. Profiling relied on immunoSEQ multiplex PCR, and the TCRdb table lists in-frame clones only, not all of them. That table furnishes V, J and clone size, whereas the DNA furnished D and trimming. The table has tens of thousands of clones, roughly 80% seen once. The CDR3 is 13 residues long. Germline lookup yields CDR1 MRHNA and CDR2 SNTAGT. J lost 11 bases, V lost 3 bases, and 5 bases had no gene match. This clonotype originated in a human donor in a cohort sampled during active COVID-19. The sequenced sample was peripheral blood. The chain has TRBV6-4 and TRBJ2-1, with 9 bases aligning to TRBD1. In DNA form, the CDR3 reads TGTGCCAGCAGTGAGTTACAGGGGGCCCAGCAGTTCTTC. It encodes CASSELQGAQQFF.